What follows describes a single TCR beta chain. Antigen specificity is unknown. These data belong to a study of shared clonotypes between healthy human individuals. Authors' analysis steps: As immunoSEQ supplied junction-only sequences (without quality scores), filtering differed. Method: immunoSEQ multiplex PCR; TCRdb's copy keeps in-frame clones and lacks some. D and trimming were read from the DNA, whereas the V and J calls and clone size are those reported in that table. The data hold around 440,000 clones, with around 77% observed a single time. The length of the CDR3 is 13 residues. V lost 10 bases to trimming and J lost 0 bases, with 9 bases between them. Germline V gene data show CDR1 as ENHRY and CDR2 as SYGVKD. Overall study results and limits: Enrolling few donors narrowed the genetic and exposure-history diversity that was represented.

The chain joins TRBV10-3 to TRBJ2-2, with a possible D match to TRBD1 (6 bases). The sequence derives from a woman between 40 and 50 years old in good health. Some clones in this sample may be carry-over from other donors' samples. Sequenced material: PBMCs. The CDR3 is CASHRANTGELFF. CDR3 coding DNA: TGTGCCAGCCACAGGGCGAACACCGGGGAGCTGTTTTTT.